This paragraph covers one T cell receptor (beta chain) sequence. What it binds is not known. This entry is derived from a study of T cell repertoires in cytomegalovirus infection. Using its own MiXCR run on the reads, TCRdb lists one record per CDR3 protein. The sample has fewer than 900,000 distinct CDR3 sequences; about 28% are singletons. The CDR3 totals 13 residues. Trimming left V 7 bases short and J 5 bases short, with 12 bases between. Germline V lookup: CDR1 MNHEY, CDR2 SMNVEV (reference sequence). The V call is TRBV27, the J call TRBJ2-1, with a possible D match to TRBD2 (5 bases). The TCR sequence derives from a human donor in good health (CMV status not recorded). Some clones in this sample may be carry-over from other donors' samples. Sequences were derived from cultured CD8+ T cells from PBMCs, sampled from culture after CMV antigen stimulation. CDR3 residues: CASKHDGDNEQFF. The CDR3 DNA reads as TGTGCCAGCAAACACGACGGGGACAATGAGCAGTTCTTC.